What follows is one TCR beta chain and its context. Authors' methods: How many nucleated cells were present was estimated from reference gene primer amplification. Repertoires were generated with immunoSEQ multiplex PCR, while TCRdb's copy carries only in-frame clones and drops some. The DNA was the basis for D and trimming; V, J and clone size are from that table. The sample yields 100,000 to 150,000 clones, about 70% seen once. The entry originates in a study of blood T cell repertoires in COVID-19. Study background: The United States, Italy and Spain were the sources of the acute and convalescent COVID-19 samples.

Trimming pared 4 bases from V and 4 bases from J, leaving 16 bases between. Germline V CDR1 and CDR2: LGHDT, YNNKEL (reference sequence). The CDR3 is 16 amino acids. The receptor was isolated from a man aged 60 to 69 with acute or convalescent COVID-19. The specimen was peripheral blood. V gene TRBV3-1 (or the pseudogene TRBV3-2) combines with J gene TRBJ2-2; D not resolved. The CDR3 here is CASSPRGARITGELFF. Written as DNA, the CDR3 is TGTGCCAGCAGCCCCCGAGGTGCACGCATCACCGGGGAGCTGTTTTTT.